A selection of T cell receptor beta chains follows, all from one sample in a study of blood T cells in healthy people across ages. One entry per CDR3 protein, called by TCRdb with MiXCR from the 5' RACE reads. The profile covers about 1.8 million distinct CDR3 sequences, with roughly 50% appearing a single time and over 2% taken by the ten largest. What was sequenced was blood. These receptors came from a woman aged 40 to 49 in good health. CDR3s include the opening cysteine and the closing phenylalanine or tryptophan. Fields, in order: CDR3 DNA, CDR3 protein, V gene, J gene, D gene, clone size. D genes are given only for firm matches. Size is omitted from some rows. Given values are once, few, many or a class for expanded clones.

DNA: TGTGCCAGGTTTCCAGATACGCAGTATTTT
CDR3: CARFPDTQYF
V: TRBV2
J: TRBJ2-3
D: NA
size: NA

DNA: TGCGCCAGCAGCTTGGAGGGGACTAGCGTCAGAAAGACCCAGTACTTC
CDR3: CASSLEGTSVRKTQYF
V: TRBV5-1
J: TRBJ2-5
D: TRBD2
size: NA

DNA: TGTGCCAGCAGCCGGGATGGGACCCGGGACGGGCCCTACGAGCAGTACTTC
CDR3: CASSRDGTRDGPYEQYF
V: TRBV4-2
J: TRBJ2-7
D: NA
size: NA

DNA: TGTGCCAGCAGCCGTCCTCAGGGGGTATCCTACGAGCAGTACTTC
CDR3: CASSRPQGVSYEQYF
V: TRBV5-6
J: TRBJ2-7
D: TRBD1
size: NA

DNA: TGTGCCAGCAGGGTTAGAGGGGGGTCCCTTGTTACAGGCACAGATACGCAGTATTTT
CDR3: CASRVRGGSLVTGTDTQYF
V: TRBV6-1
J: TRBJ2-3
D: NA
size: once

DNA: TGTGCCAGCAGCTTGTCGGAGTTGACTGGGGCCAACGTCCTGACTTTC
CDR3: CASSLSELTGANVLTF
V: TRBV7-9
J: TRBJ2-6
D: NA
size: NA

DNA: TGTGCCAGTTTCGGGGGGGTGGGAACAGATACGCAGTATTTT
CDR3: CASFGGVGTDTQYF
V: TRBV6-6
J: TRBJ2-3
D: TRBD2
size: NA

DNA: TGTGCCAGCAGTTTAACAGGGGGTCTAACTAATTCACCCCTCCACTTT
CDR3: CASSLTGGLTNSPLHF
V: TRBV27
J: TRBJ1-6
D: TRBD1
size: NA

DNA: TGCAGCGTTGAAGGTATTTGGACAGTTTGGGGCACAGATACGCAGTATTTT
CDR3: CSVEGIWTVWGTDTQYF
V: TRBV29-1
J: TRBJ2-3
D: NA
size: NA

DNA: TGTGCCAGCAGTTACTTTAGGGACAGCCAAGAGACCCAGTACTTC
CDR3: CASSYFRDSQETQYF
V: TRBV6-2/TRBV6-3
J: TRBJ2-5
D: TRBD1
size: NA

DNA: TGTGCCAGCAGTTTCCCGGGACGAGGGACTGAAGCTTTCTTT
CDR3: CASSFPGRGTEAFF
V: TRBV28
J: TRBJ1-1
D: NA
size: few

DNA: TGTGTCAGCAGTCCGACGGCGAACTATGGCTACACCTTC
CDR3: CVSSPTANYGYTF
V: TRBV28
J: TRBJ1-2
D: NA
size: NA

DNA: TGTGCCAGCAGTTCTGGGTGGGGCGTGGATGAAAAACTGTTTTTT
CDR3: CASSSGWGVDEKLFF
V: TRBV12-3/TRBV12-4
J: TRBJ1-4
D: NA
size: once

DNA: TGCAGCGTTGAGGGACGGGGAGCGGGGCTCAGACTCGAGCAGTACTTC
CDR3: CSVEGRGAGLRLEQYF
V: TRBV29-1
J: TRBJ2-7
D: TRBD2
size: NA

DNA: TGCAGTGCTAGACCGGGGGTGGCCTACGAGCAGTACTTC
CDR3: CSARPGVAYEQYF
V: TRBV20-1
J: TRBJ2-7
D: NA
size: NA

DNA: TGTGCCAGCATCTCACCAATACAGGGATATACGCAGTATTTT
CDR3: CASISPIQGYTQYF
V: TRBV27
J: TRBJ2-3
D: NA
size: few

DNA: TGTGCCAGCAGTCAGGACAGCGCTATGACCTCCAATCAGCCCCAGCATTTT
CDR3: CASSQDSAMTSNQPQHF
V: TRBV7-9
J: TRBJ1-5
D: NA
size: NA

DNA: TGTGCCAGCAGCGTTAGTTTAGGGGGCGGTTCCTACGAGCAGTACTTC
CDR3: CASSVSLGGGSYEQYF
V: TRBV7-9
J: TRBJ2-7
D: TRBD1
size: NA

DNA: TGTGCCAGCAGCTTACCCAGGACAGGAAGTGGCTACACCTTC
CDR3: CASSLPRTGSGYTF
V: TRBV7-2
J: TRBJ1-2
D: TRBD1
size: NA

DNA: TGTGCCAGCAGAGTTAAGACCTTCACTAACAATGAGCAGTTCTTC
CDR3: CASRVKTFTNNEQFF
V: TRBV11-1
J: TRBJ2-1
D: NA
size: once

DNA: TGTGCCAGCAGTTTACAGGACAGGGCCCCCGCGGATACGCAGTATTTT
CDR3: CASSLQDRAPADTQYF
V: TRBV28
J: TRBJ2-3
D: TRBD1
size: few

DNA: TGTGCCAGCAGCTTAATGGAAGGTCGGACCGATTCCTCTAGCACAGATACGCAGTATTTT
CDR3: CASSLMEGRTDSSSTDTQYF
V: TRBV7-6
J: TRBJ2-3
D: NA
size: NA

DNA: TGTGCCACCAGCTCCGTCAGGGGCTCCTACAATGAGCAGTTCTTC
CDR3: CATSSVRGSYNEQFF
V: TRBV15
J: TRBJ2-1
D: NA
size: few

DNA: TGTGCCAGCAGCTTAGGTGGGATAACCCAAGAGACCCAGTACTTC
CDR3: CASSLGGITQETQYF
V: TRBV7-2
J: TRBJ2-5
D: NA
size: NA

DNA: TGTGCCAGCAGCTTGATGGGACAGGACCAAGAGACCCAGTACTTC
CDR3: CASSLMGQDQETQYF
V: TRBV5-4
J: TRBJ2-5
D: TRBD1
size: few

DNA: TGCAGTGCCTCAGGGCTAGCGGGGAGGGGGACGCAGTATTTT
CDR3: CSASGLAGRGTQYF
V: TRBV20-1
J: TRBJ2-3
D: TRBD2
size: NA

DNA: TGCAGTGCCCCCGTAGAGGGGCGAGAACAAACCCAGTACTTC
CDR3: CSAPVEGREQTQYF
V: TRBV20-1
J: TRBJ2-7
D: NA
size: NA

DNA: TGTGCCAGCAGTTTATCAGCGAACACTGAAGCTTTCTTT
CDR3: CASSLSANTEAFF
V: TRBV12-3/TRBV12-4
J: TRBJ1-1
D: NA
size: many

DNA: TGTGCCAGCAGCCAAAAGGGGGACAACGAGCAGTACTTC
CDR3: CASSQKGDNEQYF
V: TRBV4-2
J: TRBJ2-7
D: NA
size: NA

DNA: TGTGCCAGCAGGAGCCTAGCGGGGCCCGACGGGGTGGTCCAGTACTTC
CDR3: CASRSLAGPDGVVQYF
V: TRBV6-2/TRBV6-3
J: TRBJ2-5
D: TRBD2
size: NA

DNA: TGTGCCAGCAGCCCCCATTGGCAGGGGGGCATTCAGTACTTC
CDR3: CASSPHWQGGIQYF
V: TRBV7-2
J: TRBJ2-4
D: NA
size: NA

DNA: TGTGCCAGCAGCTTAACCCCAGGGAACACTGAAGCTTTCTTT
CDR3: CASSLTPGNTEAFF
V: TRBV7-9
J: TRBJ1-1
D: NA
size: NA

DNA: TGTGCCAGCAGCTTAATGAGGGGGGGTATTAAAGAGCAGTTCTTC
CDR3: CASSLMRGGIKEQFF
V: TRBV5-5
J: TRBJ2-1
D: NA
size: few

DNA: TGTGCCAGCAGTTTTTGGGGGGTTACTGGGGCCAACGTCCTGACTTTC
CDR3: CASSFWGVTGANVLTF
V: TRBV27
J: TRBJ2-6
D: NA
size: few

DNA: TGTGCCAGCAGCTCGAGACTAGCGGTCGGGGAGACCCAGTACTTC
CDR3: CASSSRLAVGETQYF
V: TRBV7-2
J: TRBJ2-5
D: TRBD2
size: NA

DNA: TGTGCCAGCAGTCCTCCGACAGAGCAAGGGACCCAGTACTTC
CDR3: CASSPPTEQGTQYF
V: TRBV28
J: TRBJ2-5
D: NA
size: NA

DNA: TGTTCCAGCAGCGTAGCTCCCTCCTACAATGAGCAGTTCTTC
CDR3: CSSSVAPSYNEQFF
V: TRBV9
J: TRBJ2-1
D: NA
size: NA

DNA: TGTGCCAGCAGTTTAACGGGGGGCATACAAGATACGCAGTATTTT
CDR3: CASSLTGGIQDTQYF
V: TRBV12-3/TRBV12-4
J: TRBJ2-3
D: NA
size: NA

DNA: TGCGCCAGCAGCCAAGATCTAGCGAAGGGCCCAGATACGCAGTATTTT
CDR3: CASSQDLAKGPDTQYF
V: TRBV4-1
J: TRBJ2-3
D: NA
size: NA

DNA: TGCAGTGCTAGAGGCTTTCCCGGGGGGCGCAATGAGCAGTTCTTC
CDR3: CSARGFPGGRNEQFF
V: TRBV20-1
J: TRBJ2-1
D: NA
size: NA

DNA: TGTGCCACCAGTGCCCGTAGGGGCGGGACAAGGGGTGGTGAGCAGTTCTTC
CDR3: CATSARRGGTRGGEQFF
V: TRBV24-1
J: TRBJ2-1
D: NA
size: NA

DNA: TGCAGTGCTAGTGACGGGGCAGGGGAGACCCAGTACTTC
CDR3: CSASDGAGETQYF
V: TRBV20-1
J: TRBJ2-5
D: NA
size: NA

DNA: TGTGCCAGCAGTGAAAATTTTTTCGCGGAGGAATCCTACAATGAGCAGTTCTTC
CDR3: CASSENFFAEESYNEQFF
V: TRBV6-1
J: TRBJ2-1
D: NA
size: NA

DNA: TGTGCCAGCAGTTTTCGATCACCTAGCGGCTTAGCCAAAAACATTCAGTACTTC
CDR3: CASSFRSPSGLAKNIQYF
V: TRBV27
J: TRBJ2-4
D: TRBD2
size: NA

DNA: TGTGCCAGCAGTTCGATGGACCGCTCCTACAATGAGCAGTTCTTC
CDR3: CASSSMDRSYNEQFF
V: TRBV12-3/TRBV12-4
J: TRBJ2-1
D: NA
size: NA

DNA: TGTGCCAGCTCACCACCTGGACTAGCGGGGGACACAGATACGCAGTATTTT
CDR3: CASSPPGLAGDTDTQYF
V: TRBV18
J: TRBJ2-3
D: TRBD2
size: NA

DNA: TGTGCCAGCCGTGAGGGGGAAGGAGGCTACACCTTC
CDR3: CASREGEGGYTF
V: TRBV25-1
J: TRBJ1-2
D: NA
size: once

DNA: TGTGCCGCCCGACCAGATGGAGATACGCAGTATTTT
CDR3: CAARPDGDTQYF
V: TRBV6-6
J: TRBJ2-3
D: NA
size: NA

DNA: TGTGCCAGCAGCGTAGGGATCGGACAGGGGGACTACACCTTC
CDR3: CASSVGIGQGDYTF
V: TRBV9
J: TRBJ1-2
D: TRBD1
size: NA

DNA: TGCAGCGTTTCCACAGACGCCCCTTCGGTGGCTACGCAGTATTTT
CDR3: CSVSTDAPSVATQYF
V: TRBV29-1
J: TRBJ2-3
D: NA
size: few

DNA: TGTGCCAGCAGCTATGGGACAGGGCTCACAGATACGCAGTATTTT
CDR3: CASSYGTGLTDTQYF
V: TRBV7-9
J: TRBJ2-3
D: TRBD1
size: NA

DNA: TGTGCCAGCAGCGTAGATTCAGGGGGGGGATGGGACTATGGCTACACCTTC
CDR3: CASSVDSGGGWDYGYTF
V: TRBV9
J: TRBJ1-2
D: TRBD1
size: NA

DNA: TGTGCCAGCAGTTTATTAGGAAGGGTGGGCACAGATACGCAGTATTTT
CDR3: CASSLLGRVGTDTQYF
V: TRBV12-3/TRBV12-4
J: TRBJ2-3
D: NA
size: NA

DNA: TGTGCCAGCAGCGTTGTCGTTTTTAGCGGGAGAGAGCAAGAGACCCAGTACTTC
CDR3: CASSVVVFSGREQETQYF
V: TRBV9
J: TRBJ2-5
D: TRBD2
size: NA

DNA: TGTGCCAGCATCGTAGCGGGGGGGCGAGATACGCAGTATTTT
CDR3: CASIVAGGRDTQYF
V: TRBV7-2
J: TRBJ2-3
D: TRBD2
size: NA